A selection of T cell receptor beta chains follows, all from one sample in a study of cytomegalovirus exposure and HLA in healthy donors. Sequenced by immunoSEQ multiplex PCR; TCRdb stores in-frame clones only, minus some. Among 130,000 or so clones listed, over 80% were seen once. The sample was PBMCs. Receptors were obtained from a man aged 30-40 years in good health and CMV-seronegative. Each CDR3 is given with its conserved first and last residue. D genes are given only for firm matches. Clone size is given for some rows only: seen once, a few or many times, or a class if the clone is expanded.

clone_size	j_call	v_call	d_call	cdr3_aa	cdr3_nt
few	TRBJ2-1	TRBV2	TRBD1	CASSLDRGRRSEQFF	TGTGCCAGCAGTTTGGACAGGGGGCGCAGGTCGGAACAGTTCTTC
.	TRBJ1-2	TRBV29-1	.	CSVLPGQQGYTF	TGCAGCGTCCTTCCGGGTCAGCAGGGCTACACCTTC
.	TRBJ1-1	TRBV30	.	CAWSDSFGEAFF	TGTGCCTGGAGTGACAGTTTCGGTGAAGCTTTCTTT
.	TRBJ2-3	TRBV18	.	CASSPRDTQYF	TGTGCCAGCTCACCGCGGGATACGCAGTATTTT
.	TRBJ1-1	TRBV21-1	.	CASSRNSMNTEAFF	TGTGCCAGCAGCCGAAACAGCATGAACACTGAAGCTTTCTTT
.	TRBJ1-2	TRBV6-6	TRBD1	CASRGQGADYGYTF	TGTGCCAGCAGGGGACAGGGGGCCGACTATGGCTACACCTTC
.	TRBJ2-1	TRBV2	TRBD2	CASSGGAIPSPKNEQFF	TGTGCCAGTAGCGGGGGGGCTATACCCTCCCCTAAAAATGAGCAGTTCTTC
.	TRBJ1-1	TRBV5-1	.	CASSMDRQNTEAFF	TGCGCCAGCAGCATGGACAGACAGAACACTGAAGCTTTCTTT
.	TRBJ1-1	TRBV28	.	CASSPHGSGTEAFF	TGTGCCAGCAGTCCTCACGGTTCTGGCACTGAAGCTTTCTTT
once	TRBJ1-2	TRBV5-6	.	CASSLAGFPYGYTF	TGTGCCAGCAGCTTGGCAGGGTTCCCTTATGGCTACACCTTC
once	TRBJ2-5	TRBV10-3	.	CASREMGTQYF	TGTGCCAGTCGGGAGATGGGGACCCAGTACTTC